The clone carrying this TCR beta chain appeared once. Sequencing of TCR beta was undertaken in CD8+ and CD4+ T cells derived from blood. Through negative isolation, CD4+ and CD8+ T cells were obtained, while TEMRA cells were enriched using FACS. This record belongs to a study of CD8 T cells in Susac syndrome. With V trimmed by 6 bases and J by 3 bases, 8 bases remained unmatched. This CDR3 has 14 amino acids. CDR1 is MNHEY and CDR2 is SMNVEV in the germline V gene (reference sequence). Reverse transcription used roughly 0.5 to 1 ug RNA and random hexamers. Multiplex immunoSEQ PCR targeted 54 Vbeta and 13 Jbeta TCR beta segments. Using its own MiXCR run on the immunoSEQ multiplex PCR reads, TCRdb lists one record per CDR3 protein. The repertoire holds roughly 150,000 distinct CDR3 sequences, with around 95% as singletons.

The sequence was obtained from a human donor with multiple sclerosis. Sequenced input: CD8+ T cells from PBMCs. This chain joins TRBV27 and TRBJ2-7, with TRBD2 matching 7 bases. The CDR3 coding sequence is TGTGCCAGCAGCCGACGGGGGGACCGCTACGAGCAGTACGTC. Translated, it gives CASSRRGDRYEQYV.